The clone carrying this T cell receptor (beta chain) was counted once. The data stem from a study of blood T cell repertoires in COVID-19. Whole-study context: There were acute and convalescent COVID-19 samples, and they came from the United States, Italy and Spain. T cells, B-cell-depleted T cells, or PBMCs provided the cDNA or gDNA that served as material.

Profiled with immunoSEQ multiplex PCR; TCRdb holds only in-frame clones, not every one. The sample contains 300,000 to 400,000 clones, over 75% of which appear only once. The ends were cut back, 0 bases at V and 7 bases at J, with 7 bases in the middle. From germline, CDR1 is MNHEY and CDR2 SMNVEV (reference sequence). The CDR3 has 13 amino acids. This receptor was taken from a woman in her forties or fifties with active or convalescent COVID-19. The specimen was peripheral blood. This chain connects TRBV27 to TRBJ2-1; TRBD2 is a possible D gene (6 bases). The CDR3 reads CASSLSSGNEQFF. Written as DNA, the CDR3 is TGTGCCAGCAGTTTATCGAGCGGGAATGAGCAGTTCTTC.